This TCR beta chain was sequenced in a study of CD8+ T cells in alopecia areata. The V gene end was trimmed by 7 bases and the J gene end by 1 base; junction bases not matched to a gene: 3. The CDR3 consists of 13 residues. Germline values: CDR1 SQVTM, CDR2 ANQGSEA. Investigators sorted PBMCs to obtain both CD4+ and CD8+ T cells. RNA was isolated and reverse transcribed to cDNA, the sequencing template. Profiled with immunoSEQ multiplex PCR; TCRdb holds only in-frame clones, not every one. The sample lists under 130,000 clones; roughly 50% were seen once. As regards this clone: Its antigen is not known.

Points from the study as a whole: Scalp repertoires also include resident alphabeta T cells from normal skin. Higher clonality than in normal scalp was seen in lesional scalp, especially alopecia totalis/universalis.

Input material: CD4+ T cells sorted from blood. This sequence was found in a human donor in good health. The gene calls are TRBV29-1 and TRBJ2-3; TRBD1 matches 9 bases. The CDR3 DNA follows: TGCAGCGCTACAGGGGGCGGCACAGATACGCAGTATTTT. Its protein product is CSATGGGTDTQYF.